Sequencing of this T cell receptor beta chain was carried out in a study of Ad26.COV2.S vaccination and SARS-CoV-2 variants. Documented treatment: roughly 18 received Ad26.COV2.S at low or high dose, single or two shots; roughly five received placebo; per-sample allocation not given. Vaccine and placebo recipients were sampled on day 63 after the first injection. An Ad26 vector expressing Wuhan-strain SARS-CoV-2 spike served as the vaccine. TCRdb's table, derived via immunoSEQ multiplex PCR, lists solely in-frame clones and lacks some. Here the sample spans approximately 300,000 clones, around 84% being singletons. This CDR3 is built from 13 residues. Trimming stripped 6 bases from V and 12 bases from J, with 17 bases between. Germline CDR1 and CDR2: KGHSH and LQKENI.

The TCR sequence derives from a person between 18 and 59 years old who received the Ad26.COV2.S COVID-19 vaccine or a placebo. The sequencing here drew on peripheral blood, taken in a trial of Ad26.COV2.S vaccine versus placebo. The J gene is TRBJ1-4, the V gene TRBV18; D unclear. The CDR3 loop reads CASSPGLGGELFF. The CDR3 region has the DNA TGTGCCAGCTCCCCAGGCCTCGGAGGAGAACTGTTTTTT.